The sequence of this T cell receptor beta chain was determined in a study of CD8+CD57+ T cells in acquired aplastic anemia. Study summary: Sorting CD4+ and CD8+ cells gave DNA averaging about 2.9 ug.

Profiling of TCR beta VDJ combinations and CDR3 sequences used genomic DNA as template. In TCRdb, the reads were re-called with MiXCR into one record per CDR3 protein. The sample holds some 140,000 distinct CDR3 sequences, 35% to 50% seen once. Whole-study findings and limits: Around 27 sequences, all CD8+ CDR3, were shared between patients and controls.

CDR3 length: 13 amino acids. Germline CDR1 is SGDLS and CDR2 is YYNGEE. V was clipped by 5 bases and J by 7 bases, with 13 bases between them. This clonotype was counted a few times. Its cognate antigen is unknown. A read error may explain this, as a much larger clone is one base away. The chain joins TRBV9 to TRBJ1-3; a weak D match, TRBD1 (5 bases). The specimen was sorted CD4+, CD8+, or CD8+CD57+ T cells (not recorded which) from PBMCs. This clonotype was obtained from a human donor in good health, serving as a control. DNA for the CDR3: TGTGCCAGCAGTCTTAGGGGAATGAACACCATATATTTT. Encoded protein: CASSLRGMNTIYF.